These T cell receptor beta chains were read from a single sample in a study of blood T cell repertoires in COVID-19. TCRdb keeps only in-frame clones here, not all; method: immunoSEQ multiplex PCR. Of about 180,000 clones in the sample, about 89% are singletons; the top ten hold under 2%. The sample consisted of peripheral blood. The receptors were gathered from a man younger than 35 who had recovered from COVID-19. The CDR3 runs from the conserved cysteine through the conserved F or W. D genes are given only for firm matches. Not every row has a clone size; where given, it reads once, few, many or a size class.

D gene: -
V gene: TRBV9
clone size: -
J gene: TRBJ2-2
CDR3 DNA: TGTGCCAGCAGCGTAGGGCTAGGGGTCACCGAGGCCGGGGAGCTGTTTTTT
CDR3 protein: CASSVGLGVTEAGELFF

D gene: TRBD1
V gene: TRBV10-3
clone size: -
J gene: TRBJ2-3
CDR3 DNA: TGTGCCATCAGGACAGGGGCGGGAACAGATACGCAGTATTTT
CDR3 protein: CAIRTGAGTDTQYF

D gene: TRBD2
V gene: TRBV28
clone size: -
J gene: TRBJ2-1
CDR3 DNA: TGTGCCAGCAGTTCGCAGCGGGAGTATGGCTACAATGAGCAGTTCTTC
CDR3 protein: CASSSQREYGYNEQFF

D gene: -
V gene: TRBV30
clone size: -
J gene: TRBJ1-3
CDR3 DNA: TGTGCCTGGAGTCCCGAGAACACCATATATTTT
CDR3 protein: CAWSPENTIYF

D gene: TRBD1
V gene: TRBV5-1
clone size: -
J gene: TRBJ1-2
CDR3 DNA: TGCGCCAGCAGCGTCGCCATGGACAGGGGGGATGGCTACACCTTC
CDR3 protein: CASSVAMDRGDGYTF

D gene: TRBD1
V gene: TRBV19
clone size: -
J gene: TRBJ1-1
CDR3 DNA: TGTGCCAGTGGGGACAGGCGGGTTGAAGCTTTCTTT
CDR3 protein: CASGDRRVEAFF

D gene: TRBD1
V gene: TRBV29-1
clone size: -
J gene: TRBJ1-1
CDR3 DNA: TGCAGCGTTGGGACAGGGCCTGAAGCTTTCTTT
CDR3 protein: CSVGTGPEAFF

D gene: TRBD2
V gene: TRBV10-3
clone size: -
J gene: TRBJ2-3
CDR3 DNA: TGTGCCATCAGTGCCCTAGCGGGAGTCCCAGATACGCAGTATTTT
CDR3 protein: CAISALAGVPDTQYF

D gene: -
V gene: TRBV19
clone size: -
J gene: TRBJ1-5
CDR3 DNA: TGTGCCAGTGAGACAGGATCGAGGATCAATCAGCCCCAGCATTTT
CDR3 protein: CASETGSRINQPQHF

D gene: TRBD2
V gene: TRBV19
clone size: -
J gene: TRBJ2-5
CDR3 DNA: TGTGCCAGTAGTCGGCGGGAGGGTCAAGAGACCCAGTACTTC
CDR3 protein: CASSRREGQETQYF

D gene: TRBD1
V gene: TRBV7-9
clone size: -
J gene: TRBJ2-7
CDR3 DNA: TGTGCCAGCAGCTTAGCACAGGGGAAGCAGTACTTC
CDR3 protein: CASSLAQGKQYF

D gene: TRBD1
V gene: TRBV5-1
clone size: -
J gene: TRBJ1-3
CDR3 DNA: TGCGCCAGCAGCTTGGAGGGGGCGAACACCATATATTTT
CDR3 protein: CASSLEGANTIYF

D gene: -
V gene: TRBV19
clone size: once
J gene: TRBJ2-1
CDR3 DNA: TGTGCCAGTAGTATAGTGTGGGTTAGCGGCTCCTACAATGAGCAGTTCTTC
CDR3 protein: CASSIVWVSGSYNEQFF

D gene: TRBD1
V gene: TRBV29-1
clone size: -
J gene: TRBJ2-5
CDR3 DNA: TGCAGCGTTGACGGGACAGGGTACCAAGAGACCCAGTACTTC
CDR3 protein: CSVDGTGYQETQYF

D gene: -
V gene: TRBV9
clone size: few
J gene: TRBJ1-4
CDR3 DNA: TGTGCCAGCAGCCCCGGCGGCAGTAGTGAAAAACTGTTTTTT
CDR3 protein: CASSPGGSSEKLFF

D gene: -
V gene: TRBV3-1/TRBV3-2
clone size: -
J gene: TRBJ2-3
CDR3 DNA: TGTGCCAGCAGCCCCATCTACGCTAGCACAGATACGCAGTATTTT
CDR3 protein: CASSPIYASTDTQYF

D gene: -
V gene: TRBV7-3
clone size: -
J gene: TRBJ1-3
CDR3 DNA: TGTGCCAGCAGCTCACACCCCAGTGGGAGCTCTGGAAACACCATATATTTT
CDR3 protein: CASSSHPSGSSGNTIYF

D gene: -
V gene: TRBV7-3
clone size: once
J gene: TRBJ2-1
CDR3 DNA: TGTGCCAGCAGCTTAACCAGCGTTTCCTACAATGAGCAGTTCTTC
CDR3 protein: CASSLTSVSYNEQFF

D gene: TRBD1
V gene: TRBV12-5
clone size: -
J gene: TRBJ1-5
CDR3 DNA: TGTGCTAGTGGAGCCGGGACAGGGGCCTCTCTGGGCAATCAGCCCCAGCATTTT
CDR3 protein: CASGAGTGASLGNQPQHF

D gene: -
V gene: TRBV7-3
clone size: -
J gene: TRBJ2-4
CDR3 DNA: TGTGCCAGCAGCCGGACAGACAAGGCCAAAAACATTCAGTACTTC
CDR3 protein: CASSRTDKAKNIQYF

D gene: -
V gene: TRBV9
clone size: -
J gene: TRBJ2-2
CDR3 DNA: TGTGCCAGCAGCGTCAGGGGTTTGGACACCGGGGAGCTGTTTTTT
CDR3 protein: CASSVRGLDTGELFF

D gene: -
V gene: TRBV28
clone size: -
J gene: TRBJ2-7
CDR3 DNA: TGTGCCAGCATAGCGGGGGACAGGCCTAAGGGATCCTACGAGCAGTACTTC
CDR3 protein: CASIAGDRPKGSYEQYF

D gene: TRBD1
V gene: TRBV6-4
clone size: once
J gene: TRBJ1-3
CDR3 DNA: TGTGCCAGCAGTGAAAAGGGGACAGTCCTTGCTGGAAACACCATATATTTT
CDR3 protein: CASSEKGTVLAGNTIYF

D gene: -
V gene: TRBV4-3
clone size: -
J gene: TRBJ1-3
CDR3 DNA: TGCGCCAGCAGCCAAGAGTCGGGGGGGGTCTCTGGAAACACCATATATTTT
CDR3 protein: CASSQESGGVSGNTIYF

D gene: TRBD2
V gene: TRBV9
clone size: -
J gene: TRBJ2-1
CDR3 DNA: TGTGCCAGCAGCCCTCCAGGACTAGCTTCGGGTGAGCAGTTCTTC
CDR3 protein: CASSPPGLASGEQFF

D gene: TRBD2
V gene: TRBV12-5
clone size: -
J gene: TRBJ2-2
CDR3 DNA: TGTGCTAGTGGTTTGGTACCCACCATGATGGAGCGGGAGTACACCGGGGAGCTGTTTTTT
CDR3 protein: CASGLVPTMMEREYTGELFF

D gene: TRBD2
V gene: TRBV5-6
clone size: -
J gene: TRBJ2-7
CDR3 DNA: TGTGCCAGCAGCTTGCTGCTAGCGGGAGGCGTTCGCGAGCAGTACTTC
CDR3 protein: CASSLLLAGGVREQYF

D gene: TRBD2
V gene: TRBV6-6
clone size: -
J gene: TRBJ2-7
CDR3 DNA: TGTGCCAGCAGTTACAACGTCGGGAGGACACGTGAGCAGTACTTC
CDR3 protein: CASSYNVGRTREQYF

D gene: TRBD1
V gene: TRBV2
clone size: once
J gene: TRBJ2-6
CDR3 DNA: TGTGCCAGCGGGACAGGTGGGGCCAACGTCCTGACTTTC
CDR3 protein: CASGTGGANVLTF

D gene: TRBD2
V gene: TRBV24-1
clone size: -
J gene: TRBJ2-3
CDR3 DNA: TGTGCCACCAGTGACCCCGCTAGCGGGGGAGGATTAGATACGCAGTATTTT
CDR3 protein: CATSDPASGGGLDTQYF

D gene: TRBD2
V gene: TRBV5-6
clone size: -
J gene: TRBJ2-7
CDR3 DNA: TGTGCCAGCAGCTGGACTAGCGGGCTATCCTACGAGCAGTACTTC
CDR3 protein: CASSWTSGLSYEQYF

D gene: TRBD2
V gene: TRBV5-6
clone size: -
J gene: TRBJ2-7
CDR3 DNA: TGTGCCAGCAGCTTGGGCGGGGGTAGTCGGTACTTC
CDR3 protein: CASSLGGGSRYF

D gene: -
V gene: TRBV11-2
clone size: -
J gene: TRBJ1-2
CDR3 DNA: TGTGCCAGCAGCTTAGCCGCGGGCCGGCCTAACTATGGCTACACCTTC
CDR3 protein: CASSLAAGRPNYGYTF